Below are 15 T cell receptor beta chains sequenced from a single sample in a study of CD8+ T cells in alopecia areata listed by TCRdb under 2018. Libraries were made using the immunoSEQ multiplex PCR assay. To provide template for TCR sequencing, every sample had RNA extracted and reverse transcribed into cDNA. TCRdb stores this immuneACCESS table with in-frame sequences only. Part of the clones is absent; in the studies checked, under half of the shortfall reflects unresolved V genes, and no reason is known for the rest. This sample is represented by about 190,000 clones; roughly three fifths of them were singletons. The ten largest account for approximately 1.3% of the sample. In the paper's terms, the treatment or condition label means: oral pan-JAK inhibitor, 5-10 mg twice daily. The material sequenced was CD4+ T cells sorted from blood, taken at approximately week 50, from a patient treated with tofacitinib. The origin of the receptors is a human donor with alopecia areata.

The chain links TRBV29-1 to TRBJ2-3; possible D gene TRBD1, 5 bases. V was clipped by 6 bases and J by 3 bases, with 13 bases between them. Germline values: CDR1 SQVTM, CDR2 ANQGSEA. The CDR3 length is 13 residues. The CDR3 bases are TGCAGCGTCTCGAAGGGGCGGACAGATACGCAGTATTTT. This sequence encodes CSVSKGRTDTQYF.

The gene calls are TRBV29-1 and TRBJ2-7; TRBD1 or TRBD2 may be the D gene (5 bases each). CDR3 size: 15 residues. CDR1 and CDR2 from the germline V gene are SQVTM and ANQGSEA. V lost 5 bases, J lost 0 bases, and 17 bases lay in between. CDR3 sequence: CSVINPGRSSYEQYF. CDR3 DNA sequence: TGCAGCGTTATTAATCCGGGACGGAGCTCCTACGAGCAGTACTTC.

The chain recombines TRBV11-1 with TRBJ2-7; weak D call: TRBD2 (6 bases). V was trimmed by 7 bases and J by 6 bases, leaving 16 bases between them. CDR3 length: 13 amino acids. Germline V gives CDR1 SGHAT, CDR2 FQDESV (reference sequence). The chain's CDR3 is CASTLMEGTEQYF. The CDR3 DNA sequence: TGTGCCAGCACCCTCATGGAGGGAACCGAGCAGTACTTC.

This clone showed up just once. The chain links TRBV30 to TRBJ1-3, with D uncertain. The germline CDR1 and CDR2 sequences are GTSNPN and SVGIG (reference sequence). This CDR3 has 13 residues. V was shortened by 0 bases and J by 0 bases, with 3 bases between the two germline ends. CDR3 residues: CAWSVISGNTIYF. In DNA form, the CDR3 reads TGTGCCTGGAGTGTAATCTCTGGAAACACCATATATTTT.

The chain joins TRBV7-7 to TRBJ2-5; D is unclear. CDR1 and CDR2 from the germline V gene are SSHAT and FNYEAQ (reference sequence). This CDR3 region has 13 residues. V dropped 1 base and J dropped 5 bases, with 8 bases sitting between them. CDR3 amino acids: CASSLGVGETQYF. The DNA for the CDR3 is TGTGCCAGCAGCTTAGGGGTGGGGGAGACCCAGTACTTC. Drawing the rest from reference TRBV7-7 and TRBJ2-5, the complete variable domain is GAGVSQSPRYKVTKRGQDVTLRCDPISSHATLYWYQQALGQGPEFLTYFNYEAQPDKSGLPSDRFSAERPEGSISTLTIQRTEQRDSAMYRCASSLGVGETQYFGPGTRLLVL.

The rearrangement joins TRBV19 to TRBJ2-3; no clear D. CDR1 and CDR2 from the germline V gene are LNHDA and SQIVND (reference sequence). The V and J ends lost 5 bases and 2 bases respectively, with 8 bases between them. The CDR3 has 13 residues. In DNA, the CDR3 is TGTGCCAGTAGTTGGCAGGCCACAGATACGCAGTATTTT. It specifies CASSWQATDTQYF.

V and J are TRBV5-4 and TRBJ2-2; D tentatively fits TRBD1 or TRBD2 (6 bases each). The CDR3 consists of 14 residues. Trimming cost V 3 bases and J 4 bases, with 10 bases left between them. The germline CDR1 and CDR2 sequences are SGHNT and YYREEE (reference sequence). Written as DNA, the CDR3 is TGTGCCAGCAGCTATGGGGGGCGCACCGGGGAGCTGTTTTTT. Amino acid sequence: CASSYGGRTGELFF.

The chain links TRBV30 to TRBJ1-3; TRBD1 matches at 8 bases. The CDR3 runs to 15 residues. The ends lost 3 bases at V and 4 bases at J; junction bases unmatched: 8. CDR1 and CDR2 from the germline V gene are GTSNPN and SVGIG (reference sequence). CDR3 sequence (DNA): TGTGCCTGGAGGAAGGACAGGGCTCGCGGAAACACCATATATTTT. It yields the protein CAWRKDRARGNTIYF.

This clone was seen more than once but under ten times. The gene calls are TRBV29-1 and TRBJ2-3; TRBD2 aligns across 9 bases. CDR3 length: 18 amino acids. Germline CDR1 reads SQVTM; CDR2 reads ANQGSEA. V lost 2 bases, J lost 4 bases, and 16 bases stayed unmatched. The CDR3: CSVELLWRGGRPSDTQYF. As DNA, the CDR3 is TGCAGCGTTGAACTTTTGTGGCGGGGGGGCCGCCCTTCAGATACGCAGTATTTT.

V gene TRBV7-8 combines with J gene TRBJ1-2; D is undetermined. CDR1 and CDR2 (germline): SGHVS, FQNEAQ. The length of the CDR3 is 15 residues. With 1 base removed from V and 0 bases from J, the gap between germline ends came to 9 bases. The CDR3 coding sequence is TGTGCCAGCAGCTTAGAACCCAGAGCTAACTATGGCTACACCTTC. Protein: CASSLEPRANYGYTF.

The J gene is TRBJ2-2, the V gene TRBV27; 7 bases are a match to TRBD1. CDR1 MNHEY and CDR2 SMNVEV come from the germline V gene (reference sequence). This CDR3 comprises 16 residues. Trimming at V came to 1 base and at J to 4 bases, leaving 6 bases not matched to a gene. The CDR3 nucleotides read TGTGCCAGCAGTTTATTGAGACAGGGAAGCACCGGGGAGCTGTTTTTT. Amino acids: CASSLLRQGSTGELFF.

The chain's CDR3 is CAWSVVNKPTYEQYF. In DNA form, the CDR3 reads TGTGCCTGGAGTGTAGTGAACAAACCCACCTACGAGCAGTACTTC. J is TRBJ2-7 and V is TRBV30; D is unresolved. V was clipped by 0 bases and J by 2 bases, with 14 bases between them. Germline-derived CDR1 and CDR2 are GTSNPN and SVGIG (reference sequence). The CDR3 consists of 15 residues.

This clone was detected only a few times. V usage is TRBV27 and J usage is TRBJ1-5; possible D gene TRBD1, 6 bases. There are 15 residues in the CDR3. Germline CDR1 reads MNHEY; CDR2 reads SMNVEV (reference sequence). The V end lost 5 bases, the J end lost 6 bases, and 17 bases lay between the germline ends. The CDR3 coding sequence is TGTGCCAGCAGTCCCCGGTCAGGGGTGGGTCAGCCCCAGCATTTT. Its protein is CASSPRSGVGQPQHF.

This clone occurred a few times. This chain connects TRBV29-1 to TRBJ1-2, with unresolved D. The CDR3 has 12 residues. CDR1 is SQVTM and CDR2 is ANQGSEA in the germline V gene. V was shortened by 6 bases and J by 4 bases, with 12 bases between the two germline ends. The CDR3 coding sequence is TGCAGCGTCGACTTCGAGAGCTATGGCTACACCTTC. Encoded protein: CSVDFESYGYTF.

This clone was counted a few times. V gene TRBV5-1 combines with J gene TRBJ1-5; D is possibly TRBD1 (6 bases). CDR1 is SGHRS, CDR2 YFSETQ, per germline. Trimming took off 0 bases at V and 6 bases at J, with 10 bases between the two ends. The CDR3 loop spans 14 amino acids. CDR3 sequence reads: CASSLEQGGQPQHF. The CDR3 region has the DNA TGCGCCAGCAGCTTGGAACAGGGTGGTCAGCCCCAGCATTTT.